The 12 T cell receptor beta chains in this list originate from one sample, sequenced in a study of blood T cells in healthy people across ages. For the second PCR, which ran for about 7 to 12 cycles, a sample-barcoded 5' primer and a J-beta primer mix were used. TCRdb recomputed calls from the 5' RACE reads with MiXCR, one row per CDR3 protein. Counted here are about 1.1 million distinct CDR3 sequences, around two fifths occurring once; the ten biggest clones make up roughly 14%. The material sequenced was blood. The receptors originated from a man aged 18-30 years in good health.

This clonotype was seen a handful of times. The CDR3: CSTWDRVNEKLFF. In DNA, the CDR3 is TGCAGCACATGGGACAGGGTAAATGAAAAACTGTTTTTT. The J gene is TRBJ1-4, the V gene TRBV29-1, with TRBD1 matching 9 bases. CDR1 is SQVTM and CDR2 is ANQGSEA in the germline V gene. The trim removed 8 bases at V and 5 bases at J, leaving 6 bases unmatched. This CDR3 has 13 amino acids.

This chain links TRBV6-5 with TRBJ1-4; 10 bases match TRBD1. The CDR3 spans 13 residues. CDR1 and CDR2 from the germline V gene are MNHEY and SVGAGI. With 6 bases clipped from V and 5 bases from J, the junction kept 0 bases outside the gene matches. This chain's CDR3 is CASRGQGNEKLFF. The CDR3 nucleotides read TGTGCCAGCAGGGGACAGGGGAATGAAAAACTGTTTTTT.

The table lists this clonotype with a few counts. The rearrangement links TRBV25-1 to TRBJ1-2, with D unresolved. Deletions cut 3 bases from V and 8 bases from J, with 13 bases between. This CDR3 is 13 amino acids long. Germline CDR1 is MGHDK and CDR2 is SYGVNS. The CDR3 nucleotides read TGTGCCAGCAGTGAGGGTAACTATGGCGGCTACACCTTC. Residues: CASSEGNYGGYTF.

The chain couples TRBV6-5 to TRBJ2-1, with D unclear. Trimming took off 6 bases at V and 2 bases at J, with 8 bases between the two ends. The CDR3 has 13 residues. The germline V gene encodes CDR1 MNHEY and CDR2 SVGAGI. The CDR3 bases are TGTGCCAGCAGCACAGAGGCCTACAATGAGCAGTTCTTC. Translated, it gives CASSTEAYNEQFF.

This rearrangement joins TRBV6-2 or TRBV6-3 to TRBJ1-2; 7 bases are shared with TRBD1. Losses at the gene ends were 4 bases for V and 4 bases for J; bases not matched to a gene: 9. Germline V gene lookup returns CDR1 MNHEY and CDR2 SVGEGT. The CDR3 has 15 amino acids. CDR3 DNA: TGTGCCAGCAGTTCCCGGGACAGAGAAGGCTATGGCTACACCTTC. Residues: CASSSRDREGYGYTF.

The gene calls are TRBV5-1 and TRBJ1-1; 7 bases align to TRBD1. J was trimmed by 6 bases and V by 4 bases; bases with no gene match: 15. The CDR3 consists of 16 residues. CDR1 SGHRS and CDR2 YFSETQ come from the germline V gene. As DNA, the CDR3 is TGCGCCAGCAGCGGCTTTGACAGGGAGGGTGACTCTGAAGCTTTCTTT. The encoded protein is CASSGFDREGDSEAFF.

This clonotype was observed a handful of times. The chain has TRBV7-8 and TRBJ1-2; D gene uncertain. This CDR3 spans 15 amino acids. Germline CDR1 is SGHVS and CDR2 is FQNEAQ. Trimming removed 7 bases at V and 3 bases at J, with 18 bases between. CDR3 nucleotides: TGTGCCAGCACCTCAGTCGGAGTGATTGACTATGGCTACACCTTC. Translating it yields CASTSVGVIDYGYTF.

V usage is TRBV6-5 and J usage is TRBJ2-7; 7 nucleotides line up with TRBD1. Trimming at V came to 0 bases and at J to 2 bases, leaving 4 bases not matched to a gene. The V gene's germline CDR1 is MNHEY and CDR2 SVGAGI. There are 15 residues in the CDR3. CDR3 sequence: CASSYSGQVAYEQYF. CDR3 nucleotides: TGTGCCAGCAGTTACTCCGGACAGGTAGCCTACGAGCAGTACTTC.

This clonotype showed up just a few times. In DNA form, the CDR3 reads TGTGCCAGCAGCTTACTCGGGACGGCTTACGAGCAGTACTTC. Amino acid sequence: CASSLLGTAYEQYF. The chain combines TRBV6-2 or TRBV6-3 with TRBJ2-7, with D perhaps assigned TRBD1 or TRBD2 (5 bases each). V was cut by 6 bases and J by 4 bases, with 16 bases left in between. The CDR3 spans 14 residues. The germline V gene has CDR1 MNHEY and CDR2 SVGEGT.

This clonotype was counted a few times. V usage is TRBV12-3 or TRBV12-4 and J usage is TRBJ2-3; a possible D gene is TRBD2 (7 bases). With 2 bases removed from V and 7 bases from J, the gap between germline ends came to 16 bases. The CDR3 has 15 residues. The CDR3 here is CASSLLGGGPHTQYF. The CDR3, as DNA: TGTGCCAGCAGTTTATTGGGCGGGGGCCCTCATACGCAGTATTTT.

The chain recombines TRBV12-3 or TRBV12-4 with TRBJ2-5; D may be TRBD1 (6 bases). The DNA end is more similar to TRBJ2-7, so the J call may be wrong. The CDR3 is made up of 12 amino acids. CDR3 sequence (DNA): TGTGCCAGCAGCGCAACAGGGCACGAGCAGTACTTC. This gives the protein CASSATGHEQYF.

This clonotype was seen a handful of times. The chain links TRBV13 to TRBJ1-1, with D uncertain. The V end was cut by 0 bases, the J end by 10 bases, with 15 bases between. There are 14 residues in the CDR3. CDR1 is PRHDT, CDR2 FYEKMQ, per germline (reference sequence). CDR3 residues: CASSLGSQGEAAFF. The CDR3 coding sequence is TGTGCCAGCAGCTTAGGGTCGCAAGGAGAGGCAGCTTTCTTT. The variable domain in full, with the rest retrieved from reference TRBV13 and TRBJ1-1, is AAGVIQSPRHLIKEKRETATLKCYPIPRHDTVYWYQQGPGQDPQFLISFYEKMQSDKGSIPDRFSAQQFSDYHSELNMSSLELGDSALYFCASSLGSQGEAAFFGQGTRLTVV.